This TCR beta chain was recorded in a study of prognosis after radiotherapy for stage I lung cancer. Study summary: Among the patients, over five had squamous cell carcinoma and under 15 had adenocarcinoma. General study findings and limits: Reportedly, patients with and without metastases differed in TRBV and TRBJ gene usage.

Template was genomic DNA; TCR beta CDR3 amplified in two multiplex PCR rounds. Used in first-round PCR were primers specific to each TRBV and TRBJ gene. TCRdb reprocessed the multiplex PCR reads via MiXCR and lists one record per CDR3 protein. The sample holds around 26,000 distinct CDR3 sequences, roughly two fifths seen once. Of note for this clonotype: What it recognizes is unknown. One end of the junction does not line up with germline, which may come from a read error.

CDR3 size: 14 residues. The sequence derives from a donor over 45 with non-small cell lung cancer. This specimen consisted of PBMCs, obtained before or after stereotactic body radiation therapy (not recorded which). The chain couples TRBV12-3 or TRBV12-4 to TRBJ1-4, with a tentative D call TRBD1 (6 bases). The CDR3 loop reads CSSSFGRGGEKLFF. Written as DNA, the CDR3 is TGTTCCAGCAGTTTTGGCAGGGGAGGTGAAAAACTGTTTTTT.